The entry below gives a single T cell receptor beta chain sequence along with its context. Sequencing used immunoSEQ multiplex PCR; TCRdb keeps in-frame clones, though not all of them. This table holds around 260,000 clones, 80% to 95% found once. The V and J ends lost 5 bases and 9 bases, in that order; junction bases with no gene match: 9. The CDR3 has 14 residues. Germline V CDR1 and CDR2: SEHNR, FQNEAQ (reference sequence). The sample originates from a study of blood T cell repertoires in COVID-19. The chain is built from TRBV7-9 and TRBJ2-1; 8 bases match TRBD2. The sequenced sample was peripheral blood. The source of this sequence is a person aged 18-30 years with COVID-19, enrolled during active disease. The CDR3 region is CASSETGLDGEQFF. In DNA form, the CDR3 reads TGTGCCAGCAGCGAAACGGGACTAGACGGTGAGCAGTTCTTC.